Below, 14 T cell receptor beta chains from the same sample are listed, as sequenced in a study of T-cell memory formation after mild COVID-19. TCRdb redid the calling of the 5' RACE reads with MiXCR, one entry per CDR3 protein. The sample consists of 180,000 or so distinct CDR3 sequences, roughly 12% of them appearing once. The sample comprised PBMCs or a T cell subset sorted from them (not recorded which). Receptor source: a man younger than 35 who had mild COVID-19 (a few samples of this study predate the infection). Cell type and time point are not known.

The chain uses TRBV4-1 and TRBJ1-6; 9 nucleotides agree with TRBD1. Per the germline V gene, CDR1 is MGHRA and CDR2 is YSYEKL. This CDR3 has 14 residues. Trimming removed 6 bases from V and 9 bases from J; junction bases left unmatched: 6. The CDR3, as DNA: TGCGCCAGCAGTCCGACAGGGGGAGGTTCACCCCTCCACTTT. Translation: CASSPTGGGSPLHF.

The chain carries TRBV20-1 and TRBJ2-1; weak D call: TRBD1 (6 bases). The germline V gene encodes CDR1 DFQATT and CDR2 SNEGSKA (reference sequence). With 3 bases removed from V and 8 bases from J, the gap between germline ends came to 11 bases. The CDR3 sequence is 12 residues long. The CDR3 region is CSASQQGHEQFF. The CDR3 nucleotides are TGCAGTGCTAGCCAACAGGGTCATGAGCAGTTCTTC.

The chain employs TRBV12-3 or TRBV12-4 and TRBJ2-3; 8 positions match TRBD2. Trimming cost V 4 bases and J 6 bases; bases outside gene matches: 9. This CDR3 contains 15 residues. This CDR3 is CASSSNSGARDTQYF. DNA for the CDR3: TGTGCCAGCAGTTCGAATAGCGGGGCCCGGGATACGCAGTATTTT.

In this sample, this clonotype turned up many times. The chain uses TRBV5-1 and TRBJ1-5, with D perhaps matching TRBD1 (5 bases). Germline CDR1 and CDR2: SGHRS and YFSETQ. V lost 0 bases, J lost 0 bases, and 7 bases lay in between. This CDR3 has 15 residues. CDR3: CASSLVGDSNQPQHF. CDR3 sequence (DNA): TGCGCCAGCAGCTTGGTAGGGGATAGCAATCAGCCCCAGCATTTT. The full variable domain, rest sourced from reference TRBV5-1 and TRBJ1-5, is KAGVTQTPRYLIKTRGQQVTLSCSPISGHRSVSWYQQTPGQGLQFLFEYFSETQRNKGNFPGRFSGRQFSNSRSEMNVSTLELGDSALYLCASSLVGDSNQPQHFGDGTRLSIL.

This clonotype was seen at least ten times. V gene TRBV5-1 combines with J gene TRBJ2-5; 12 nucleotides agree with TRBD2. J gave up 5 bases and V 4 bases, and 9 bases lay outside the gene matches. Per the germline V gene, CDR1 is SGHRS and CDR2 is YFSETQ. The CDR3 is made up of 16 amino acids. The DNA of the CDR3 is TGCGCCAGCAGCATTCGAGGTCTAGCGGGGGGGGAGACCCAGTACTTC. Translation: CASSIRGLAGGETQYF.

In its sample, this clonotype was seen many times. The chain recombines TRBV5-1 with TRBJ2-3, with D tentatively TRBD1 or TRBD2 (6 bases each). Germline lookup yields CDR1 SGHRS and CDR2 YFSETQ. Trimming took off 4 bases at V and 8 bases at J, with 17 bases between the two ends. There are 14 residues in the CDR3. DNA for the CDR3: TGCGCCAGCAGCACGGGGGACACCGGCGTTACGCAGTATTTT. It yields the protein CASSTGDTGVTQYF.

The table lists this clonotype with many counts. This chain connects TRBV7-2 to TRBJ1-3; 7 nucleotides match TRBD1. V was pared by 3 bases and J by 3 bases, with 8 bases of the junction left unmatched. CDR1 is SGHTA, CDR2 FQGNSA, per germline. The CDR3 is made up of 16 amino acids. CDR3 region: CASSLSRDSDGNTIYF. CDR3 DNA: TGTGCCAGCAGCTTGAGCCGGGACAGCGATGGAAACACCATATATTTT.

This clonotype was observed a handful of times. V usage is TRBV5-1 and J usage is TRBJ2-5, with 9 bases lining up with TRBD1. Per the germline V gene, CDR1 is SGHRS and CDR2 is YFSETQ. The junction had 6 bases not matched to a gene; V was cut back by 2 bases and J by 1 base. This CDR3 spans 16 amino acids. CDR3 nucleotides: TGCGCCAGCAGCTTTGCGACAGGGGGGTTCCAAGAGACCCAGTACTTC. Its protein is CASSFATGGFQETQYF.

The genes are TRBV7-9 and TRBJ1-2; the match to TRBD1 covers 9 bases. The junction had 6 bases not matched to a gene; V was cut back by 6 bases and J by 4 bases. The CDR3 is made up of 14 amino acids. Per germline, CDR1 SEHNR and CDR2 FQNEAQ (reference sequence). The CDR3 loop is CASRKQGASYGYTF. CDR3 DNA: TGTGCCAGCAGGAAACAGGGGGCCTCCTATGGCTACACCTTC.

This clonotype occurred a few times. The V call is TRBV3-1, the J call TRBJ1-6; the D is unclear. The V end lost 6 bases, the J end lost 7 bases, and 10 bases lay between the germline ends. The CDR3 contains 13 residues. The germline V gene has CDR1 LGHDT and CDR2 YNNKEL (reference sequence). As DNA, the CDR3 is TGTGCCAGCAGACCCGGGAGCAATTCACCCCTCCACTTT. It yields the protein CASRPGSNSPLHF.

The chain uses TRBV29-1 and TRBJ1-3; D gene uncertain. Looked up from germline, CDR1 is SQVTM and CDR2 is ANQGSEA. The CDR3 spans 13 residues. With 3 bases removed from V and 0 bases from J, the gap between germline ends came to 6 bases. The CDR3 is CSVDSSSGNTIYF. The CDR3, as DNA: TGCAGCGTTGACAGTTCCTCTGGAAACACCATATATTTT.

This rearrangement joins TRBV5-1 to TRBJ2-2, with TRBD2 identical over 10 bases. CDR1 SGHRS and CDR2 YFSETQ come from the germline V gene. V shed 0 bases and J 4 bases; nucleotides not matched to a gene: 6. The CDR3 spans 17 residues. The CDR3 reads CASSLASGGAVTGELFF. CDR3 sequence (DNA): TGCGCCAGCAGCTTGGCCAGCGGGGGGGCCGTCACCGGGGAGCTGTTTTTT.

V usage is TRBV7-9 and J usage is TRBJ2-5; D is ambiguous. The CDR3 covers 15 residues. Deletions cut 4 bases from V and 4 bases from J, with 16 bases between. Per germline, CDR1 SEHNR and CDR2 FQNEAQ (reference sequence). CDR3 nucleotides: TGTGCCAGCAGCTCACACTCCCCGGCCCCAGAGACCCAGTACTTC. Residues: CASSSHSPAPETQYF.

The chain carries TRBV20-1 and TRBJ1-5, with a weak D call TRBD1 (5 bases). Germline V gene lookup returns CDR1 DFQATT and CDR2 SNEGSKA (reference sequence). CDR3 length equals 14 residues. The V end was cut by 0 bases, the J end by 7 bases, with 13 bases between. The CDR3 DNA follows: TGCAGTGCTAGAGATGGGCAGGGCAGACAGCCCCAGCATTTT. This sequence encodes CSARDGQGRQPQHF.